The following is a T cell receptor beta chain sequence with its context. Its antigen is not known. This entry belongs to a study of CD8+ T cells in alopecia areata. cDNA reverse transcribed from extracted RNA served as the sequencing template. Repertoires were generated with immunoSEQ multiplex PCR, while TCRdb's copy carries only in-frame clones and drops some. In the table there are about 200,000 clones, roughly two fifths of which are singletons. From germline, CDR1 is SGDLS and CDR2 YYNGEE. The germline V and J ends were trimmed by 2 bases and 6 bases, with 11 bases remaining between them. The CDR3 length is 14 residues. Noted treatment: oral pan-JAK inhibitor, 5-10 mg twice daily. General study findings and limits: More clonal than normal scalp was lesional scalp, particularly alopecia totalis/universalis.

Sequenced material: CD4+ T cells sorted from blood, taken around week 30, from a patient treated with tofacitinib. V and J are TRBV9 and TRBJ2-2, with a possible D match to TRBD1 (5 bases). This TCR was sampled from a human donor with alopecia areata. The DNA for the CDR3 is TGTGCCAGCAGCGTGGGGCCTCCAGCCGGGGAGCTGTTTTTT. This encodes CASSVGPPAGELFF.